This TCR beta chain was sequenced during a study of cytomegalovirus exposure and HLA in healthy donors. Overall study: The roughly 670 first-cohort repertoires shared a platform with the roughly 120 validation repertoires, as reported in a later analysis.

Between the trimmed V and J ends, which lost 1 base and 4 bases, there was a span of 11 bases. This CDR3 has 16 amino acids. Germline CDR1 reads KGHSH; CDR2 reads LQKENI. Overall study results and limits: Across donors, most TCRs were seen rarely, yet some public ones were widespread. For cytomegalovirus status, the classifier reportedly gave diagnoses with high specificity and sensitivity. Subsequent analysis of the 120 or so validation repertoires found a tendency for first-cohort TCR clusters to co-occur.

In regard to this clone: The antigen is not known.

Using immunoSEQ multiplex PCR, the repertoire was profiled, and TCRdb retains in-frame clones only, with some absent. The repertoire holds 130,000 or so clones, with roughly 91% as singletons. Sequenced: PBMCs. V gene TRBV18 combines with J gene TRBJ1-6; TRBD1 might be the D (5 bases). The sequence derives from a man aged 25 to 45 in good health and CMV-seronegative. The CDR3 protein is CASSPQGLGYNSPLHF. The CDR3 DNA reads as TGTGCCAGCTCACCACAGGGGCTCGGATATAATTCACCCCTCCACTTT.